This TCR beta chain was recovered during a study of cytomegalovirus exposure and HLA in healthy donors. Study-wide context: The study placed 70% to 85% of its roughly 430 genotyped donors in the Caucasian-associated ancestry cluster.

Study-level findings and limits: In presence/absence analyses, roughly uniform sequencing depth across donors was assumed. Most TCRs appeared rarely, but some public TCRs recurred in many donors.

PCR employed 60 Vbeta and 13 Jbeta primers. Using immunoSEQ multiplex PCR, the repertoire was profiled, and TCRdb retains in-frame clones only, with some absent. This table has about 190,000 clones, approximately 80% appearing once. This clone showed up just once. Antigen specificity is unknown. This CDR3 region has 14 residues. Germline CDR1 MNHNS, CDR2 SASEGT. Trimming cost V 7 bases and J 3 bases, with 16 bases left between them. V and J are TRBV6-1 and TRBJ2-7; D possibly corresponds to TRBD1 (5 bases). The receptor comes from a male donor in good health and CMV-seronegative. Sequenced input: PBMCs. CDR3 sequence (DNA): TGTGCCAGCACGCTGGGGCTCAGTTACTACGAGCAGTACTTC. It encodes CASTLGLSYYEQYF.